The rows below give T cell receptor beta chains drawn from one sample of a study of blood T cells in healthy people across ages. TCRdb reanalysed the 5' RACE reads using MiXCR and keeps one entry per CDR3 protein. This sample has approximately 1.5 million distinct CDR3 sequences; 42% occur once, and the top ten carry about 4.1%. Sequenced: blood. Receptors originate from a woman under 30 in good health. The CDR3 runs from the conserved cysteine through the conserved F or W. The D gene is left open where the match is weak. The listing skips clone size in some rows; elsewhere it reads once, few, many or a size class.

cdr3_aa: CSARGQGLATGYEQYF
cdr3_nt: TGCAGTGCTAGAGGACAGGGCCTTGCTACTGGGTACGAGCAGTACTTC
v_call: TRBV20-1
j_call: TRBJ2-7
d_call: TRBD1
clone_size: NA

cdr3_aa: CSASAGTLFF
cdr3_nt: TGCAGTGCTAGCGCGGGGACTCTGTTTTTT
v_call: TRBV20-1
j_call: TRBJ1-4
d_call: NA
clone_size: NA

cdr3_aa: CSVDTSGRVTDTQYF
cdr3_nt: TGCAGCGTTGATACTAGCGGGAGGGTCACAGATACGCAGTATTTT
v_call: TRBV29-1
j_call: TRBJ2-3
d_call: TRBD2
clone_size: few

cdr3_aa: CASSYPQGDNEQFF
cdr3_nt: TGTGCCAGCAGTTACCCACAGGGGGACAATGAGCAGTTCTTC
v_call: TRBV6-2/TRBV6-3
j_call: TRBJ2-1
d_call: TRBD1
clone_size: NA

cdr3_aa: CASSQDAWREQFF
cdr3_nt: TGTGCCAGCAGCCAAGATGCGTGGCGGGAGCAGTTCTTC
v_call: TRBV14
j_call: TRBJ2-1
d_call: NA
clone_size: NA

cdr3_aa: CASSPIAATYNEQFF
cdr3_nt: TGTGCCAGCAGTCCAATAGCGGCGACCTACAATGAGCAGTTCTTC
v_call: TRBV7-2
j_call: TRBJ2-1
d_call: NA
clone_size: few

cdr3_aa: CASRPDRGQGTEAFF
cdr3_nt: TGTGCCAGCAGGCCTGACAGGGGGCAAGGCACTGAAGCTTTCTTT
v_call: TRBV6-5
j_call: TRBJ1-1
d_call: TRBD1
clone_size: few

cdr3_aa: CASSRANGETQYF
cdr3_nt: TGTGCCAGCAGCCGGGCTAACGGAGAGACCCAGTACTTC
v_call: TRBV3-1
j_call: TRBJ2-5
d_call: NA
clone_size: NA

cdr3_aa: CASSLGPVSPDTQYF
cdr3_nt: TGTGCCAGCAGCTTAGGTCCGGTCAGCCCAGATACGCAGTATTTT
v_call: TRBV5-6
j_call: TRBJ2-3
d_call: NA
clone_size: once

cdr3_aa: CASSWSDRSARNTIYF
cdr3_nt: TGTGCCAGCAGCTGGTCAGACAGGTCCGCTCGAAACACCATATATTTT
v_call: TRBV12-3/TRBV12-4
j_call: TRBJ1-3
d_call: NA
clone_size: NA

cdr3_aa: CASSRGQGGVFVTQYF
cdr3_nt: TGTGCCAGCAGCCGAGGACAGGGTGGAGTTTTTGTAACCCAGTACTTC
v_call: TRBV7-9
j_call: TRBJ2-7
d_call: TRBD1
clone_size: NA

cdr3_aa: CSARDATTYEQYF
cdr3_nt: TGCAGTGCTAGAGATGCCACCACCTACGAGCAGTACTTC
v_call: TRBV20-1
j_call: TRBJ2-7
d_call: NA
clone_size: NA

cdr3_aa: CSAREGSLPAYEQYF
cdr3_nt: TGCAGTGCTAGAGAAGGTTCACTCCCAGCCTACGAGCAGTACTTC
v_call: TRBV20-1
j_call: TRBJ2-7
d_call: NA
clone_size: few